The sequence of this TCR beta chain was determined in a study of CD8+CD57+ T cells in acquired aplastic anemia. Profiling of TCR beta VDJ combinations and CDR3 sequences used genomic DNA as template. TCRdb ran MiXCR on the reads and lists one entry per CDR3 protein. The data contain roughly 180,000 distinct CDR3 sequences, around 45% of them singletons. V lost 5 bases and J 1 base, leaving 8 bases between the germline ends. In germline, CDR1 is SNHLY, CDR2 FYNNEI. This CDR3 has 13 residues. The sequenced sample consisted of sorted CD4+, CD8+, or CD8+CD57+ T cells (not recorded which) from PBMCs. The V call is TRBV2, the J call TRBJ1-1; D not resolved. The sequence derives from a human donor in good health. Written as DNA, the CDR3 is TGTGCCAGCAGTACTAACCGGAACACTGAAGCTTTCTTT. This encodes CASSTNRNTEAFF.